The entry below gives a single T cell receptor beta chain sequence along with its context. The data originate from a study of shared clonotypes between healthy human individuals. Naive CD8 cells were CD45RO-negative, positively selected for CCR7, excluding terminally differentiated effector memory CD45RA+ cells. The method was immunoSEQ multiplex PCR; TCRdb's version includes in-frame clones alone and lacks a portion of them. Of roughly 1,800,000 clones in the sample, about 95% were seen once. This CDR3 has 17 residues. Germline V gene lookup returns CDR1 PRHDT and CDR2 FYEKMQ (reference sequence). The V segment lost 5 bases and the J segment 1 base; nucleotides outside the gene matches: 13.

The specimen sequenced was naive CD8+ T cells sorted from blood. The receptor was derived from a man aged 18 to 35 in good health. J is TRBJ1-1 and V is TRBV13, with 7 bases identical to TRBD1. CDR3 DNA sequence: TGTGCCAGCAGCCCGCTCATGGGACAGAAGAAGAACACTGAAGCTTTCTTT. It is translated as CASSPLMGQKKNTEAFF.